This passage covers 27 T cell receptor beta chains from one sample sequenced in a study of T cell responses to AZD1222 COVID-19 vaccine. Here immunoSEQ multiplex PCR was the method, and the copy in TCRdb shows in-frame clones only, minus some. The sample includes some 120,000 clones, about 89% of them seen just once. Sequencing was performed on peripheral blood, taken on day 0 of AZD1222 vaccination. All receptors come from an adult in good health.

The V gene is TRBV5-6, the J gene TRBJ1-4; tentative D call: TRBD1 (5 bases). The V end was cut by 4 bases, the J end by 0 bases, with 7 bases between. Germline loops: CDR1 SGHDT, CDR2 YYEEEE. This CDR3 contains 14 residues. CDR3 sequence (DNA): TGTGCCAGCAGCCCAGGGACAACTAATGAAAAACTGTTTTTT. This sequence encodes CASSPGTTNEKLFF.

V is TRBV9 and J is TRBJ1-6; D is uncertain. V was trimmed by 0 bases and J by 0 bases, leaving 7 bases between them. This CDR3 has 16 amino acids. Per germline, CDR1 SGDLS and CDR2 YYNGEE. The CDR3 DNA reads as TGTGCCAGCAGCGTAGGCGACTACTCCTATAATTCACCCCTCCACTTT. Its translation is CASSVGDYSYNSPLHF.

The chain carries TRBV19 and TRBJ2-3; D is perhaps TRBD1 (5 bases). This CDR3 spans 12 amino acids. Germline V gives CDR1 LNHDA, CDR2 SQIVND (reference sequence). The V and J ends lost 6 bases and 5 bases respectively, with 9 bases between them. In DNA, the CDR3 is TGTGCCAGTAGCAGGGATGGAGATACGCAGTATTTT. Translation gives CASSRDGDTQYF.

This clone was counted once. J is TRBJ1-5 and V is TRBV6-5, with D possibly TRBD1 on 6 matching bases. Germline CDR1 and CDR2: MNHEY and SVGAGI. V shed 7 bases and J shed 2 bases, with 15 bases lying between them. The CDR3 consists of 15 residues. Here the CDR3 DNA reads TGTGCCAGCATCCTACAGGGTGGGGGCAATCAGCCCCAGCATTTT. As protein: CASILQGGGNQPQHF.

This rearrangement joins TRBV5-6 to TRBJ2-2; 8 bases align to TRBD1. V gave up 4 bases and J gave up 4 bases; unmatched junction bases: 9. The CDR3 covers 16 residues. Per the germline V gene, CDR1 is SGHDT and CDR2 is YYEEEE. The CDR3 DNA sequence: TGTGCCAGCAGCCGAAGGACAGGGTTAGGCACCGGGGAGCTGTTTTTT. Translating gives CASSRRTGLGTGELFF.

The chain combines TRBV7-6 with TRBJ2-7, with TRBD1 matching 9 bases. The junction had 2 bases not matched to a gene; V was cut back by 1 base and J by 4 bases. Germline V gene lookup returns CDR1 SGHVS and CDR2 FNYEAQ. This CDR3 has 14 amino acids. Here the CDR3 reads CASSLEGQGYEQYF. The DNA of the CDR3 is TGTGCCAGCAGCTTAGAGGGACAGGGTTACGAGCAGTACTTC.

The rearrangement uses TRBV6-1 and TRBJ1-2; unclear D gene. Trimming stripped 2 bases from V and 0 bases from J, with 10 bases between. CDR3 length: 15 residues. CDR1 and CDR2 from the germline V gene are MNHNS and SASEGT. The CDR3 coding sequence is TGTGCCAGCAGTGAACAATACCGAGCTAACTATGGCTACACCTTC. It is translated as CASSEQYRANYGYTF.

The chain is built from TRBV5-6 and TRBJ2-7; D is ambiguous. V lost 3 bases, J lost 7 bases, and 8 bases lay in between. CDR1 SGHDT and CDR2 YYEEEE come from the germline V gene. The CDR3 contains 11 residues. The CDR3 nucleotides are TGTGCCAGCAGCTCTTATTCTGAGCAGTACTTC. This gives the protein CASSSYSEQYF.

The CDR3 loop is CASSMRGGLYNEQFF. The CDR3 DNA reads TGTGCCAGCAGCATGCGGGGGGGCCTGTATAATGAGCAGTTCTTC. The V call is TRBV7-8, the J call TRBJ2-1; 9 bases match TRBD2. With V trimmed by 5 bases and J by 7 bases, 9 bases remained unmatched. The length of the CDR3 is 15 residues. Per germline, CDR1 SGHVS and CDR2 FQNEAQ.

The genes are TRBV15 and TRBJ2-7; 8 bases match TRBD2. Trimming removed 0 bases from V and 0 bases from J; junction bases left unmatched: 10. Germline lookup yields CDR1 LNHNV and CDR2 YYDKDF (reference sequence). CDR3 length: 18 amino acids. CDR3 in amino acids: CATSRDWGSGRSSYEQYF. DNA of the CDR3: TGTGCCACCAGCAGAGATTGGGGAAGCGGGAGAAGCTCCTACGAGCAGTACTTC.

This clone was counted a few times. V usage is TRBV7-2 and J usage is TRBJ2-7; 9 bases are a match to TRBD1. The V gene end was trimmed by 5 bases and the J gene end by 4 bases; junction bases not matched to a gene: 6. The length of the CDR3 is 14 residues. Germline CDR1 reads SGHTA; CDR2 reads FQGNSA. CDR3 residues: CASSRDRVTYEQYF. DNA of the CDR3: TGTGCCAGCAGCCGGGACAGGGTCACTTACGAGCAGTACTTC.

The V gene is TRBV7-9, the J gene TRBJ1-1, with D perhaps TRBD1 (5 bases). The ends were cut back, 1 base at V and 6 bases at J, with 12 bases in the middle. The CDR3 covers 14 residues. Germline V gene data show CDR1 as SEHNR and CDR2 as FQNEAQ (reference sequence). The chain's CDR3 is CASSLGQGGPEAFF. CDR3 nucleotides: TGTGCCAGCAGCTTAGGCCAGGGAGGTCCTGAAGCTTTCTTT.

This chain connects TRBV6-2 or TRBV6-3 to TRBJ2-1; TRBD2 might be the D (6 bases). Trimming pared 6 bases from V and 4 bases from J, leaving 19 bases between. The CDR3 is made up of 16 amino acids. CDR1 is MNHEY, CDR2 SVGEGT, per germline. The CDR3 loop is CASSHGGRLGYNEQFF. The CDR3 nucleotides are TGTGCCAGCAGCCACGGGGGACGCCTAGGTTACAATGAGCAGTTCTTC.

The V gene is TRBV5-1, the J gene TRBJ1-2; a possible D gene is TRBD1 (6 bases). The germline CDR1 and CDR2 sequences are SGHRS and YFSETQ. V was shortened by 4 bases and J by 2 bases, with 15 bases between the two germline ends. The CDR3 is 15 residues long. CDR3 sequence reads: CASSPEGGPNYGYTF. The CDR3 DNA is TGCGCCAGCAGCCCCGAGGGGGGCCCCAACTATGGCTACACCTTC.

The rearrangement links TRBV6-6 to TRBJ2-2; TRBD1 matches 11 bases. Germline CDR1 MNHNY, CDR2 SVGAGI (reference sequence). V lost 7 bases, J lost 5 bases, and 9 bases stayed unmatched. This CDR3 has 16 residues. The CDR3 DNA follows: TGTGCCAGCACCCCGGACAGGGGGCGGGGGACCGGGGAGCTGTTTTTT. The encoded protein is CASTPDRGRGTGELFF.

This chain links TRBV9 with TRBJ2-3, with D maybe TRBD2 (6 bases). The CDR3 is made up of 14 amino acids. CDR1 SGDLS and CDR2 YYNGEE come from the germline V gene. V lost 0 bases, J lost 6 bases, and 11 bases lay in between. CDR3 nucleotide sequence: TGTGCCAGCAGCGTAGGCCAGGGAGGCGATACGCAGTATTTT. This encodes CASSVGQGGDTQYF.

This chain joins TRBV4-1 and TRBJ2-7; D is unclear. Germline V gene sequence: CDR1 MGHRA, CDR2 YSYEKL. Trimming cost V 4 bases and J 1 base, with 11 bases left between them. The CDR3 extends over 14 amino acids. CDR3: CASSPVDPSYEQYF. DNA of the CDR3: TGCGCCAGCAGCCCGGTGGACCCGTCCTACGAGCAGTACTTC.

The chain joins TRBV30 to TRBJ2-2, with TRBD1 matching 7 bases. Germline values: CDR1 GTSNPN, CDR2 SVGIG (reference sequence). J gave up 3 bases and V 1 base, and 8 bases lay outside the gene matches. This CDR3 comprises 16 residues. The DNA of the CDR3 is TGTGCCTGGAGTGAGGACAGGTTTCGGGACACCGGGGAGCTGTTTTTT. Translation gives CAWSEDRFRDTGELFF.

By sample share, this clone is medium-sized. This rearrangement joins TRBV12-5 to TRBJ2-6; 7 positions match TRBD1. Germline CDR1 and CDR2: LGHNT and FRNRAP. This CDR3 region has 17 residues. Trimming took 0 bases from V and 5 from J; bases not matched to a gene: 7. The CDR3 sequence is CASGLVPTGHWANVLTF. The DNA of the CDR3 is TGTGCTAGTGGTTTGGTCCCGACAGGGCATTGGGCCAACGTCCTGACTTTC.

CDR3 protein: CASSRGTPDYPQHF. In nucleotides, the CDR3 is TGTGCCAGCAGTCGCGGGACACCCGACTACCCCCAGCATTTT. J is TRBJ1-5 and V is TRBV27; D may be TRBD1 (6 bases). Germline V gene data show CDR1 as MNHEY and CDR2 as SMNVEV (reference sequence). The CDR3 is 14 amino acids. V lost 5 bases, J lost 10 bases, and 18 bases lay in between.

The chain uses TRBV19 and TRBJ1-2; 8 bases agree with TRBD1. The CDR3 consists of 16 residues. Looked up from germline, CDR1 is LNHDA and CDR2 is SQIVND (reference sequence). V lost 0 bases, J lost 4 bases, and 7 bases stayed unmatched. CDR3 sequence reads: CASSIDHQGAAYGYTF. In DNA, the CDR3 is TGTGCCAGTAGTATAGATCATCAGGGGGCGGCCTATGGCTACACCTTC.

This chain uses TRBV5-8 with TRBJ2-5; a possible D gene is TRBD1 (5 bases). Germline values: CDR1 SGHTS, CDR2 YDEGEE. V gave up 0 bases and J gave up 5 bases, with 11 bases separating them. The CDR3 runs to 14 residues. The CDR3 bases are TGTGCCAGCAGCTTGGCCTCAGGGTTGGAGACCCAGTACTTC. Amino acid sequence: CASSLASGLETQYF. Looking up the rest from reference TRBV5-8 and TRBJ2-5 gives the full variable domain: EAGVTQSPTHLIKTRGQQATLRCSPISGHTSVYWYQQALGLGLQFLLWYDEGEERNRGNFPPRFSGRQFPNYSSELNVNALELEDSALYLCASSLASGLETQYFGPGTRLLVL.

The CDR3 spells CASSLALGQDYGYTF. DNA of the CDR3: TGTGCCAGCAGCTTAGCCCTAGGACAAGACTATGGCTACACCTTC. The genes are TRBV7-8 and TRBJ1-2; D possibly corresponds to TRBD1 (5 bases). The CDR3 runs to 15 residues. Germline CDR1 and CDR2: SGHVS and FQNEAQ. V was trimmed by 0 bases and J by 3 bases, leaving 11 bases between them.

The chain joins TRBV11-3 to TRBJ2-1; weak D call: TRBD1 (6 bases). The germline CDR1 and CDR2 sequences are SGHNT and YENEEA. CDR3 length: 16 residues. Trimming shortened V by 0 bases and J by 4 bases, and 13 bases separated the two germline ends. The CDR3 coding sequence is TGTGCCAGCAGCTTAGATGGGACGGGGACATACAATGAGCAGTTCTTC. This sequence encodes CASSLDGTGTYNEQFF.

The chain joins TRBV19 to TRBJ1-1; tentative D call: TRBD1 (5 bases). V lost 5 bases and J lost 3, with 13 bases in between. Per germline, CDR1 LNHDA and CDR2 SQIVND (reference sequence). This CDR3 is built from 14 residues. CDR3 nucleotides: TGTGCCAGTAGTGTGCAGGGCGGCGACACTGAAGCTTTCTTT. The encoded protein is CASSVQGGDTEAFF. Supplemented by reference TRBV19 and TRBJ1-1, the full variable domain reads DGGITQSPKYLFRKEGQNVTLSCEQNLNHDAMYWYRQDPGQGLRLIYYSQIVNDFQKGDIAEGYSVSREKKESFPLTVTSAQKNPTAFYLCASSVQGGDTEAFFGQGTRLTVV.

The chain employs TRBV3-1 (or the pseudogene TRBV3-2) and TRBJ2-5; D gene ambiguous. Germline lookup yields CDR1 LGHDT and CDR2 YNNKEL (reference sequence). Trimming left V 3 bases short and J 2 bases short, with 7 bases between. This CDR3 is 13 amino acids long. The CDR3 protein is CASSQQVQETQYF. The CDR3, as DNA: TGTGCCAGCAGCCAGCAAGTACAAGAGACCCAGTACTTC.

There are a few counts of this clone. This rearrangement joins TRBV6-1 to TRBJ2-7; D may match TRBD1 or TRBD2 (5 bases each). Looked up from germline, CDR1 is MNHNS and CDR2 is SASEGT. Trimming left V 8 bases short and J 5 bases short, with 19 bases between. The CDR3 totals 14 residues. The CDR3 loop is CASGTGLRGNEQYF. The CDR3 nucleotides read TGTGCCAGCGGGACCGGACTGAGAGGGAACGAGCAGTACTTC.